This is a list of T cell receptor beta chains from one sample in a study of post-analysis software for immune sequencing data. One entry per CDR3 protein, called by TCRdb with MiXCR from the PCR reads. The table includes 380,000 or so distinct CDR3 sequences, about a third detected once. The material sequenced was blood. These receptor sequences come from a girl between 10 and 17 years old with multiple sclerosis. The CDR3 runs from the conserved cysteine through the conserved F or W. The D gene is left open where the match is weak. Only part of the rows carry a size: once, few, many, or a class if the clone is expanded.

j_gene	abundance	v_gene	d_gene	CDR3aa	CDR3nt
TRBJ2-3	-	TRBV5-1	TRBD1	CASNSRDRGLAGTDTQYF	TGCGCCAGCAACTCCCGGGACAGGGGGTTGGCTGGCACAGATACGCAGTATTTT
TRBJ1-1	-	TRBV12-3/TRBV12-4	-	CASSFGALDTEAFF	TGTGCCAGCAGTTTCGGGGCATTGGACACTGAAGCTTTCTTT
TRBJ2-7	many	TRBV12-3/TRBV12-4	TRBD1	CASSLGQGAGEQYF	TGTGCCAGCAGTTTAGGACAGGGGGCGGGGGAGCAGTACTTC
TRBJ2-7	few	TRBV7-2	-	CASSGRRLGYEQYF	TGTGCCAGCAGCGGACGAAGGTTGGGTTACGAGCAGTACTTC
TRBJ2-5	-	TRBV7-9	-	CASSPGRRETQYF	TGTGCCAGCAGCCCTGGGAGGAGGGAGACCCAGTACTTC
TRBJ2-4	-	TRBV6-1	-	CASSEVGTAKNIQYF	TGTGCCAGCAGTGAAGTCGGCACAGCCAAAAACATTCAGTACTTC
TRBJ2-7	few	TRBV7-2	-	CASSLALGVTYEQYF	TGTGCCAGCAGCTTAGCGCTAGGGGTAACCTACGAGCAGTACTTC
TRBJ1-5	-	TRBV4-1	-	CASSQGLYQPQHF	TGCGCCAGCAGCCAAGGCCTGTATCAGCCCCAGCATTTT
TRBJ2-3	-	TRBV7-9	TRBD2	CASSLVSSGGTDTQYF	TGTGCCAGCAGCTTAGTATCTAGCGGGGGGACAGATACGCAGTATTTT
TRBJ2-7	few	TRBV10-2	-	CASSDPGLASSYEQYF	TGCGCCAGCAGTGACCCGGGACTCGCAAGCTCCTACGAGCAGTACTTC
TRBJ2-5	few	TRBV24-1	TRBD1	CATSDPTGGHQETQYF	TGTGCCACCAGTGACCCGACAGGGGGCCACCAAGAGACCCAGTACTTC
TRBJ2-2	-	TRBV2	-	CASRLWRELFF	TGTGCCAGCAGGCTATGGAGGGAGCTGTTTTTT
TRBJ2-3	-	TRBV9	TRBD2	CASSAGTSGVRDTQYF	TGTGCCAGCAGCGCGGGGACTAGCGGGGTTAGAGATACGCAGTATTTT
TRBJ2-7	-	TRBV6-4	-	CASSDYRTAAPYEQYF	TGTGCCAGCAGTGACTATCGGACGGCGGCTCCCTACGAGCAGTACTTC
TRBJ2-7	few	TRBV10-3	-	CAISENTPYEQYF	TGTGCCATCAGTGAGAATACCCCTTACGAGCAGTACTTC
TRBJ2-1	-	TRBV20-1	-	CSALSGPSYNEQFF	TGCAGTGCATTGAGCGGCCCCTCCTACAATGAGCAGTTCTTC